Listed below are T cell receptor beta chains from one sample, sequenced in a study of CD8 T cells in ankylosing spondylitis. TCRdb independently ran MiXCR on the 5' RACE reads; one entry per CDR3 protein. Altogether some 130,000 distinct CDR3 sequences are present, about 7% being singletons, with the ten largest covering 9.5% to 15%. Sequenced sample: blood, either unsorted or a sorted T cell fraction (not recorded which). Receptors were obtained from a female donor with ankylosing spondylitis or in good health (not recorded which). The CDR3 runs from the conserved cysteine through the conserved F or W. The D gene is left open where the match is weak. Where a row states a size, it is once, few, many or the class of an expanded clone; other rows omit it.

d_call clone_size j_call cdr3_length v_call cdr3_nt cdr3_aa
NA many TRBJ1-5 14 TRBV6-5 TGTGCCAGCAGTTTACCTTTTGGACAGCGGCCCCAGCATTTT CASSLPFGQRPQHF
NA many TRBJ1-1 15 TRBV6-5 TGTGCCAGCAGTTACTTGACCCCGGGCGTATACGAAGCTTTCTTT CASSYLTPGVYEAFF
NA many TRBJ2-7 14 TRBV10-3 TGTGCCATCAGTGGACAGAAGAGCTCCTACGAGCAGTACTTC CAISGQKSSYEQYF
TRBD2 NA TRBJ2-1 18 TRBV11-2 TGTGCCAGCAGCCCCAAGACTAGCGGGGGGGCCTACTACAATGAGCAGTTCTTC CASSPKTSGGAYYNEQFF
NA many TRBJ1-4 16 TRBV7-2 TGTGCCAGCAGCTTAGGAGGGATGGGGACTAATGAAAAACTGTTTTTT CASSLGGMGTNEKLFF
TRBD1 many TRBJ1-5 14 TRBV24-1 TGTGCCACCAGTGCCCAGGGGGCTAGTCAGCCCCAGCATTTT CATSAQGASQPQHF
TRBD1 NA TRBJ1-2 14 TRBV20-1 TGCAGTGCGGAGACAGGGTCGATAAACTATGGCTACACCTTC CSAETGSINYGYTF
NA few TRBJ1-5 16 TRBV5-5 TGTGCCAGCAGCTTGCAGCAGGGCGTGGGTGTGTGGCCCCAGCATTTT CASSLQQGVGVWPQHF
TRBD2 many TRBJ2-3 16 TRBV12-3/TRBV12-4 TGTGCCAGCAGTTTAACTCGGGGGGGGCCTTCAGATACGCAGTATTTT CASSLTRGGPSDTQYF
NA many TRBJ2-3 16 TRBV6-2/TRBV6-3 TGTGCCAGCAGTTATCTGCGGGTAGCTAGCACAGATACGCAGTATTTT CASSYLRVASTDTQYF